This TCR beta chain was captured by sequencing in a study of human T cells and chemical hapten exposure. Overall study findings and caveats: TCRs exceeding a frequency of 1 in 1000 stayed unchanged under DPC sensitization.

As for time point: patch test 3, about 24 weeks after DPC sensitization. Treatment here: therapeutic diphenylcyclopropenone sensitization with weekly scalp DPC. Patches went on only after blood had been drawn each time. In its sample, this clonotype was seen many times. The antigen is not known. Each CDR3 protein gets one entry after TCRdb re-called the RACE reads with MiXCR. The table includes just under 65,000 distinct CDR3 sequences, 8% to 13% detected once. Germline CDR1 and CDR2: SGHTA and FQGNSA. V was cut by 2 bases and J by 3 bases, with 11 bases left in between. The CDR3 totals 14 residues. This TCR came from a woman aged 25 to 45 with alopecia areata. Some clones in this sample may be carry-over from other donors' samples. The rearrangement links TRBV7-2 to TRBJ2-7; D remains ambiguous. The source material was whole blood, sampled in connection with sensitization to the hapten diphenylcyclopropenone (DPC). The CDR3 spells CASSLLAESYEQYF. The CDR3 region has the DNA TGTGCCAGCAGCTTACTCGCCGAAAGCTACGAGCAGTACTTC.